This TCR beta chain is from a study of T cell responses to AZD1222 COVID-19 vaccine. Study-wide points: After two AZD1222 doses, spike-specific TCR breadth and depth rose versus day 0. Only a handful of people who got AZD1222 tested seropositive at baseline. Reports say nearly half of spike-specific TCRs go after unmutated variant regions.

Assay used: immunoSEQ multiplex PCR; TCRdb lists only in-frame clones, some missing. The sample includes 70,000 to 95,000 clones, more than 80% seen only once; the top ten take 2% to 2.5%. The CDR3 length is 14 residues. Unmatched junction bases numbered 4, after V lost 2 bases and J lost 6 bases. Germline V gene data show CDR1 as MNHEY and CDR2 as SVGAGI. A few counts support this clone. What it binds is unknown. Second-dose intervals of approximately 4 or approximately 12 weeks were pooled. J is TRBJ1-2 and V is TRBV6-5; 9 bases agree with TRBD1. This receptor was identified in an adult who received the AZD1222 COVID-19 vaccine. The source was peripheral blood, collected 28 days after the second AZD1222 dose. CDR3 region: CASSYIQGAHGYTF. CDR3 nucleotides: TGTGCCAGCAGTTACATACAGGGGGCCCATGGCTACACCTTC.